The following is a TCR beta chain sequence with its context. Its antigen is unidentified. This sample is drawn from a study of cytomegalovirus exposure and HLA in healthy donors. Study observations and caveats: A classifier reportedly called cytomegalovirus status with high sensitivity and specificity. V- and J-gene trimming in TCR beta was tied to a missense DCLRE1C variant by an analysis performed later. In vitro experiments confirmed that a few CMV-associated chains were specific for CMV antigens. TRBV6-2, TRBV6-3 and some other V segments were excluded as indistinguishable.

Losses at the gene ends were 2 bases for V and 4 bases for J; bases not matched to a gene: 5. CDR1 and CDR2 (germline): SGHTA, FQGTGA. The CDR3 is made up of 15 amino acids. Primers: 60 Vbeta forward and 13 Jbeta reverse. Measured with immunoSEQ multiplex PCR; TCRdb has only the in-frame clones, and not every one. The sample yields fewer than 200,000 clones, 70% to 85% seen once. The sequenced sample was PBMCs. The chain is built from TRBV7-3 and TRBJ2-3; 8 nucleotides match TRBD2. The receptor comes from a human donor in good health. This CDR3 reads CASSLPGGRSDTQYF. In DNA form, the CDR3 reads TGTGCCAGCAGCTTACCGGGGGGGAGATCAGATACGCAGTATTTT.